The 28 T cell receptor beta chains in this list originate from one sample, sequenced in a study of cytomegalovirus exposure and HLA in healthy donors. Both 60 Vbeta primers and 13 Jbeta primers went into the PCR. Here immunoSEQ multiplex PCR was the method, and the copy in TCRdb shows in-frame clones only, minus some. The top ten hold about 3% of the sample, which has 55,000 to 70,000 clones, about 61% seen once. The specimen was PBMCs. These receptors all stem from a woman aged 45-65 years in good health and CMV-seronegative.

The chain carries TRBV29-1 and TRBJ2-1, with 8 bases matching TRBD2. The germline V gene has CDR1 SQVTM and CDR2 ANQGSEA. V trimming: 3 bases; J trimming: 7 bases; junction bases outside the gene matches: 8. The CDR3 length is 14 residues. This chain's CDR3 is CSVDRAGVRNEQFF. The CDR3 coding sequence is TGCAGCGTTGACAGAGCGGGAGTGCGGAATGAGCAGTTCTTC.

The chain uses TRBV19 and TRBJ2-6; D gene unclear. This CDR3 spans 14 amino acids. Germline V gene lookup returns CDR1 LNHDA and CDR2 SQIVND (reference sequence). V was trimmed by 6 bases and J by 3 bases, leaving 9 bases between them. In nucleotides, the CDR3 is TGTGCCAGTAGCACCACGGGTGGGGCCAACGTCCTGACTTTC. Its protein is CASSTTGGANVLTF.

The V call is TRBV19, the J call TRBJ2-7; 10 nucleotides align to TRBD2. Germline CDR1 reads LNHDA; CDR2 reads SQIVND (reference sequence). CDR3 length: 15 amino acids. After removal of 4 bases from V and 5 bases from J, the junction contained 8 bases not matched to a gene. In DNA, the CDR3 is TGTGCCAGTAGTACCTTGGGGGGACTAGCGAACGAGCAGTACTTC. It yields the protein CASSTLGGLANEQYF.

The gene calls are TRBV11-3 and TRBJ1-1; D is uncertain. V was shortened by 6 bases and J by 4 bases, with 9 bases between the two germline ends. The CDR3 length is 12 residues. Germline CDR1 is SGHNT and CDR2 is YENEEA. The CDR3 coding sequence is TGTGCCAGCAGTTCTAGTTCCACTGAAGCTTTCTTT. This encodes CASSSSSTEAFF.

CDR3 region: CASSQGRDNSPLHF. DNA of the CDR3: TGTGCCAGCAGCCAGGGTCGCGATAATTCACCCCTCCACTTT. This chain joins TRBV5-4 and TRBJ1-6; tentative D call: TRBD1 (5 bases). The CDR3 loop spans 14 amino acids. CDR1 is SGHNT and CDR2 is YYREEE in the germline V gene (reference sequence). Trimming shortened V by 4 bases and J by 5 bases, and 10 bases separated the two germline ends.

The chain joins TRBV28 to TRBJ2-6; possibly TRBD1 for D (5 bases). Germline V gives CDR1 MDHEN, CDR2 SYDVKM. CDR3 length: 16 amino acids. V dropped 8 bases and J dropped 2 bases, with 16 bases sitting between them. This chain's CDR3 is CASGRGVRPGANVLTF. For the CDR3, the DNA is TGTGCCAGCGGAAGGGGCGTAAGACCTGGGGCCAACGTCCTGACTTTC.

The chain has TRBV5-1 and TRBJ2-7; 8 bases line up with TRBD1. The CDR3 sequence is 14 residues long. The V segment lost 1 base and the J segment 4 bases; nucleotides outside the gene matches: 4. Germline V gene lookup returns CDR1 SGHRS and CDR2 YFSETQ. This CDR3 reads CASSLWQGAYEQYF. CDR3 DNA sequence: TGCGCCAGCAGCTTGTGGCAGGGGGCTTACGAGCAGTACTTC.

The V call is TRBV6-1, the J call TRBJ2-3; a possible D gene is TRBD2 (5 bases). The germline V gene encodes CDR1 MNHNS and CDR2 SASEGT. With 0 bases removed from V and 2 bases from J, the gap between germline ends came to 12 bases. The CDR3 has 16 residues. The CDR3 is CASSEAGSYYTDTQYF. The CDR3 DNA follows: TGTGCCAGCAGTGAAGCGGGGAGTTACTACACAGATACGCAGTATTTT.

The chain links TRBV28 to TRBJ1-1; 9 positions match TRBD1. Losses at the gene ends were 5 bases for V and 4 bases for J; bases not matched to a gene: 14. From germline, CDR1 is MDHEN and CDR2 SYDVKM. The CDR3 extends over 17 amino acids. In DNA form, the CDR3 reads TGTGCCAGCAGTCCCTCCGAGGGACAGGGAACGGGCACTGAAGCTTTCTTT. As protein: CASSPSEGQGTGTEAFF.

The V gene is TRBV7-9, the J gene TRBJ2-1, with a tentative D call TRBD2 (6 bases). The germline V gene encodes CDR1 SEHNR and CDR2 FQNEAQ (reference sequence). V lost 4 bases and J lost 2, with 12 bases in between. This CDR3 region has 15 residues. For the CDR3, the DNA is TGTGCCAGCAGCTCCCGGACTAAAACCTACAATGAGCAGTTCTTC. It is translated as CASSSRTKTYNEQFF.

The chain combines TRBV4-3 with TRBJ2-7; TRBD2 matches 12 bases. The CDR3 runs to 15 residues. Trimming cost V 3 bases and J 1 base; bases outside gene matches: 1. Germline lookup yields CDR1 LGHNA and CDR2 YSLEER. Here the CDR3 DNA reads TGCGCCAGCAGCCACGGACTAGCGGGATCCTACGAGCAGTACTTC. Its protein is CASSHGLAGSYEQYF.

In its sample, this clone was seen a few times. The chain couples TRBV6-6 to TRBJ1-1; 7 positions match TRBD1. Per germline, CDR1 MNHNY and CDR2 SVGAGI (reference sequence). J gave up 7 bases and V 2 bases, and 7 bases lay outside the gene matches. The CDR3 length is 14 residues. As DNA, the CDR3 is TGTGCCAGCAGTTACCCCCAGGGGGTGAATGAAGCTTTCTTT. It translates to CASSYPQGVNEAFF.

The chain recombines TRBV7-9 with TRBJ1-2; D gene uncertain. With 5 bases removed from V and 4 bases from J, the gap between germline ends came to 14 bases. The CDR3 length is 14 residues. Germline CDR1 reads SEHNR; CDR2 reads FQNEAQ (reference sequence). This CDR3 is CASSPPQSTYGYTF. The CDR3 coding sequence is TGTGCCAGCAGCCCACCACAGAGCACCTATGGCTACACCTTC.

The gene calls are TRBV4-3 and TRBJ2-2, with D possibly being TRBD2 (6 bases). The V gene lost 1 base and the J gene lost 3 bases, with 9 bases spanning the gap. Per the germline V gene, CDR1 is LGHNA and CDR2 is YSLEER. There are 15 residues in the CDR3. In DNA, the CDR3 is TGCGCCAGCAGCCAAGTGAGGGAGGACACCGGGGAGCTGTTTTTT. It is translated as CASSQVREDTGELFF.

This chain links TRBV28 with TRBJ1-2, with a possible D match to TRBD1 (6 bases). V was cut by 6 bases and J by 3 bases, with 17 bases left in between. Germline CDR1 MDHEN, CDR2 SYDVKM. This CDR3 has 15 amino acids. The CDR3 is CASSPRRGAYYGYTF. CDR3 DNA sequence: TGTGCCAGCAGCCCTCGCAGGGGCGCTTACTATGGCTACACCTTC.

This clone appeared a single time. This chain links TRBV7-9 with TRBJ1-1; 8 bases align to TRBD1. After removal of 6 bases from V and 4 bases from J, the junction contained 4 bases not matched to a gene. Germline V lookup: CDR1 SEHNR, CDR2 FQNEAQ (reference sequence). The length of the CDR3 is 13 residues. CDR3 in amino acids: CASSPTGGTEAFF. Here the CDR3 DNA reads TGTGCCAGCAGTCCTACAGGGGGCACTGAAGCTTTCTTT.

This chain links TRBV29-1 with TRBJ1-4; D is unclear. V shed 6 bases and J shed 6 bases, with 14 bases lying between them. The CDR3 has 13 amino acids. Germline V gene sequence: CDR1 SQVTM, CDR2 ANQGSEA. CDR3 residues: CSVTQNMDEKLFF. CDR3 sequence (DNA): TGCAGCGTCACACAAAACATGGATGAAAAACTGTTTTTT.

The sample holds a few counts of this clone. The rearrangement uses TRBV29-1 and TRBJ2-1, with 7 bases that match TRBD1. This CDR3 is built from 16 residues. Germline V gives CDR1 SQVTM, CDR2 ANQGSEA. Unmatched junction bases numbered 12, after V lost 3 bases and J lost 4 bases. CDR3 bases: TGCAGCGTTGATCTAACAGGGGAGTACCGTTACAATGAGCAGTTCTTC. It encodes CSVDLTGEYRYNEQFF.

Many counts were recorded for this clone. V gene TRBV19 combines with J gene TRBJ1-5; 8 positions match TRBD1. This CDR3 has 13 amino acids. Losses at the gene ends were 6 bases for V and 7 bases for J; bases not matched to a gene: 5. The germline gives CDR1 LNHDA, CDR2 SQIVND (reference sequence). This CDR3 is CASRKQGEQPQHF. CDR3 DNA sequence: TGTGCCAGTAGGAAACAGGGGGAACAGCCCCAGCATTTT.

The V call is TRBV6-5, the J call TRBJ2-5, with D unclear. Germline loops: CDR1 MNHEY, CDR2 SVGAGI. Deletions cut 0 bases from V and 1 base from J, with 9 bases between. The length of the CDR3 is 15 residues. In DNA form, the CDR3 reads TGTGCCAGCAGTTACTCTCAGGCCCTCCAAGAGACCCAGTACTTC. Encoded protein: CASSYSQALQETQYF.

This chain joins TRBV27 and TRBJ2-7, with a tentative D call TRBD2 (6 bases). V lost 2 bases and J 5 bases, leaving 22 bases between the germline ends. The CDR3 is made up of 17 amino acids. The V gene's germline CDR1 is MNHEY and CDR2 SMNVEV (reference sequence). In DNA form, the CDR3 reads TGTGCCAGCAGTTTACGGGCTGTCCGGGAGTATTTCCACGAGCAGTACTTC. This encodes CASSLRAVREYFHEQYF.

This sequence joins TRBV19 and TRBJ1-5; D is possibly TRBD1 (5 bases). The CDR3 is made up of 12 amino acids. V lost 4 bases and J lost 4, with 5 bases in between. Germline loops: CDR1 LNHDA, CDR2 SQIVND (reference sequence). CDR3 sequence: CASSNRNQPQHF. CDR3 coding DNA: TGTGCCAGTAGTAACAGGAATCAGCCCCAGCATTTT.

This chain uses TRBV4-1 with TRBJ2-1, with 11 bases fitting TRBD2. The junction had 4 bases not matched to a gene; V was cut back by 1 base and J by 2 bases. Germline CDR1 is MGHRA and CDR2 is YSYEKL. The CDR3 sequence is 17 residues long. The CDR3, as DNA: TGCGCCAGCAGCCAAGTGCTAGCGGGAGGCCCCTACAATGAGCAGTTCTTC. It specifies CASSQVLAGGPYNEQFF.

CDR3 sequence (DNA): TGTGCCAGCAGATATGACAGTTTCTCCTACGAGCAGTACTTC. Translation: CASRYDSFSYEQYF. This chain connects TRBV27 to TRBJ2-7, with D maybe TRBD1 (5 bases). The V gene's germline CDR1 is MNHEY and CDR2 SMNVEV (reference sequence). This CDR3 has 14 residues. V dropped 6 bases and J dropped 0 bases, with 12 bases sitting between them.

V and J are TRBV5-6 and TRBJ1-5; 8 bases line up with TRBD1. CDR1 is SGHDT, CDR2 YYEEEE, per germline. Losses at the gene ends were 0 bases for V and 7 bases for J; bases not matched to a gene: 9. This CDR3 contains 16 residues. The CDR3 region is CASSLGSTGVWQPQHF. Written as DNA, the CDR3 is TGTGCCAGCAGCTTGGGCTCGACAGGGGTATGGCAGCCCCAGCATTTT.

The chain employs TRBV28 and TRBJ1-2; TRBD1 is a possible D gene (6 bases). V was trimmed by 4 bases and J by 3 bases, leaving 18 bases between them. The CDR3 covers 16 residues. Looked up from germline, CDR1 is MDHEN and CDR2 is SYDVKM. CDR3 sequence: CASSSPLGGAHYGYTF. CDR3 in DNA: TGTGCCAGCAGTTCGCCTTTAGGGGGGGCCCACTATGGCTACACCTTC.

The V call is TRBV27, the J call TRBJ2-1; TRBD2 matches at 8 bases. This CDR3 is built from 16 residues. Germline V CDR1 and CDR2: MNHEY, SMNVEV (reference sequence). J gave up 6 bases and V 6 bases, and 13 bases lay outside the gene matches. CDR3 DNA sequence: TGTGCCAGCAGCCCAGCGGGAGCTATTACGGGCAATGAGCAGTTCTTC. Protein: CASSPAGAITGNEQFF.

The CDR3 DNA sequence: TGTGCCAGCAGCTTGTTTGCGGGAGGGGGATCCTACAATGAGCAGTTCTTC. This sequence encodes CASSLFAGGGSYNEQFF. The chain carries TRBV7-3 and TRBJ2-1; 9 bases are a match to TRBD2. CDR1 is SGHTA and CDR2 is FQGTGA in the germline V gene. V shed 3 bases and J 1 base; nucleotides not matched to a gene: 7. The length of the CDR3 is 17 residues.